This TCR beta chain stems from a study of PD-L1 blockade in urothelial cancer. Into every PCR, synthetic TCR analog templates were spiked. The repertoire was sequenced with immunoSEQ multiplex PCR; TCRdb's copy has only in-frame clones and lacks some. The sample holds 50,000 or so clones, about 86% seen once. On this clone itself: Its target is unknown.

As to time point: pretreatment peripheral blood. General study points: Survival was better when pretreatment blood TCR clonality fell below the median.

The sample consisted of PBMCs, taken around atezolizumab (anti-PD-L1) treatment. This sequence originates from a man in his sixties with urothelial cancer.

In DNA, the CDR3 is TGTGCCATCAGTGGCATGGACACGTTGTCGGGCAATCAGCCCCAGCATTTT. It yields the protein CAISGMDTLSGNQPQHF. The rearrangement joins TRBV10-3 to TRBJ1-5; D perhaps matches TRBD1 (5 bases). Germline V gives CDR1 ENHRY, CDR2 SYGVKD. V was cut by 4 bases and J by 2 bases, with 18 bases left in between. The CDR3 has 17 residues.